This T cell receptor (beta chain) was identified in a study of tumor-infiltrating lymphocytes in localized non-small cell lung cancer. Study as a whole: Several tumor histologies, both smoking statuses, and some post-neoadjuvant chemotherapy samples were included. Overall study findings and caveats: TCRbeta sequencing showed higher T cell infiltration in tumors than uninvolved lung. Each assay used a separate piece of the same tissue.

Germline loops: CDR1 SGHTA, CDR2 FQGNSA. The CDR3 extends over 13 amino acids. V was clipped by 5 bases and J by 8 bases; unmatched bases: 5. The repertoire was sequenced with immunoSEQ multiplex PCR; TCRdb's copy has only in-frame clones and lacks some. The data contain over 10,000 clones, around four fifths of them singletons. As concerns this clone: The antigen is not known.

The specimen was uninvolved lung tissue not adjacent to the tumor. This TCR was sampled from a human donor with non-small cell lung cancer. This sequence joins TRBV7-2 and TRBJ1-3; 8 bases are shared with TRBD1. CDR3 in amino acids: CASSRLGQDTIYF. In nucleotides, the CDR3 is TGTGCCAGCAGCCGCCTGGGACAGGACACCATATATTTT. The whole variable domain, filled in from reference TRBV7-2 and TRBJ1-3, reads GAGVSQSPSNKVTEKGKDVELRCDPISGHTALYWYRQSLGQGLEFLIYFQGNSAPDKSGLPSDRFSAERTGGSVSTLTIQRTQQEDSAVYLCASSRLGQDTIYFGEGSWLTVV.